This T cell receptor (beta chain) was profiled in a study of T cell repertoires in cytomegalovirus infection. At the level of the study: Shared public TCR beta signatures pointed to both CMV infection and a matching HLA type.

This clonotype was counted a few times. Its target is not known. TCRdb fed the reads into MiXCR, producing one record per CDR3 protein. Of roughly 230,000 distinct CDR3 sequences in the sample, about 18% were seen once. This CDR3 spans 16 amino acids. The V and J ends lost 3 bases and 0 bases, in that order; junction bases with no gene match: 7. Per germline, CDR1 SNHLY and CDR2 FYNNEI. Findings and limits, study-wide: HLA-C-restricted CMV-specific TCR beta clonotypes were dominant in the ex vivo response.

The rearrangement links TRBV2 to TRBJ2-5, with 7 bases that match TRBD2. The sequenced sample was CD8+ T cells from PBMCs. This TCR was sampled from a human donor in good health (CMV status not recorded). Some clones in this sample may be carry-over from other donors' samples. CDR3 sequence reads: CASSDIQGGNQETQYF. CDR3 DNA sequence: TGTGCCAGCAGTGATATTCAGGGAGGGAACCAAGAGACCCAGTACTTC.